A single sample is the source of the 15 T cell receptor beta chains below, sequenced in a study of blood T cell repertoires in COVID-19. TCRdb keeps only in-frame clones here, not all; method: immunoSEQ multiplex PCR. The sample has 50,000 to 70,000 clones, 80% to 95% seen once; the top ten hold 2% to 2.5%. What was sequenced was peripheral blood. Every receptor here comes from a man aged 55 to 69 with acute or convalescent COVID-19.

The chain combines TRBV5-1 with TRBJ2-7, with 10 bases fitting TRBD1. The CDR3 covers 15 residues. J lost 6 bases, V lost 3 bases, and 9 bases had no gene match. Germline CDR1 reads SGHRS; CDR2 reads YFSETQ. CDR3 region: CASSSTGGVAGEQYF. In DNA, the CDR3 is TGCGCCAGCAGCTCGACAGGGGGCGTCGCAGGCGAGCAGTACTTC. The entire variable domain, with the rest obtained from reference TRBV5-1 and TRBJ2-7, is as follows: KAGVTQTPRYLIKTRGQQVTLSCSPISGHRSVSWYQQTPGQGLQFLFEYFSETQRNKGNFPGRFSGRQFSNSRSEMNVSTLELGDSALYLCASSSTGGVAGEQYFGPGTRLTVT.

The V gene is TRBV25-1, the J gene TRBJ2-7, with 7 positions matching TRBD1. This CDR3 is built from 17 residues. The germline CDR1 and CDR2 sequences are MGHDK and SYGVNS. Trimming at V came to 2 bases and at J to 3 bases, leaving 13 bases not matched to a gene. The CDR3 region is CASSEQKVGQNDYEQYF. CDR3 DNA: TGTGCCAGCAGTGAACAGAAGGTGGGACAGAACGACTACGAGCAGTACTTC.

This chain links TRBV30 with TRBJ1-2; 8 nucleotides align to TRBD1. The germline V gene has CDR1 GTSNPN and CDR2 SVGIG (reference sequence). This CDR3 spans 13 amino acids. Losses at the gene ends were 0 bases for V and 6 bases for J; bases not matched to a gene: 3. This chain's CDR3 is CAWSVGQGNGYTF. CDR3 sequence (DNA): TGTGCCTGGAGTGTCGGACAGGGTAATGGCTACACCTTC.

The rearrangement joins TRBV5-6 to TRBJ2-1; TRBD2 agrees at 11 bases. Germline CDR1 is SGHDT and CDR2 is YYEEEE. This CDR3 has 14 amino acids. The J segment lost 9 bases and the V segment lost 6 bases, leaving 8 bases of the junction unmatched. DNA of the CDR3: TGTGCCAGCACCTATAGCGGGAGGGCCAGTGAGCAGTTCTTC. Protein: CASTYSGRASEQFF.

V and J are TRBV4-3 and TRBJ2-7; no clear D. CDR3 length: 15 residues. V gave up 3 bases and J gave up 6 bases, with 18 bases separating them. Per germline, CDR1 LGHNA and CDR2 YSLEER. In DNA, the CDR3 is TGCGCCAGCAGCCACTCCCGGCTGCGGTACCTCGAGCAGTACTTC. Translated, it gives CASSHSRLRYLEQYF.

The rearrangement links TRBV9 to TRBJ1-1; D remains unclear. This CDR3 contains 16 residues. V lost 0 bases, J lost 1 base, and 13 bases lay in between. Germline values: CDR1 SGDLS, CDR2 YYNGEE. For the CDR3, the DNA is TGTGCCAGCAGCGTAGCTCCGCCAGGCCAGAACACTGAAGCTTTCTTT. Encoded protein: CASSVAPPGQNTEAFF.

The chain has TRBV28 and TRBJ1-2; D not certain. With 4 bases removed from V and 6 bases from J, the gap between germline ends came to 12 bases. This CDR3 has 13 residues. Per the germline V gene, CDR1 is MDHEN and CDR2 is SYDVKM. The CDR3 sequence: CASSYRRGNGYTF. DNA for the CDR3: TGTGCCAGCAGTTACCGACGAGGGAATGGCTACACCTTC.

The chain links TRBV4-2 to TRBJ1-1, with D hard to call. CDR1 and CDR2 (germline): LGHNA, YNFKEQ. V was clipped by 4 bases and J by 6 bases, with 15 bases between them. The CDR3 runs to 14 residues. CDR3 sequence: CASSPDGVGAEAFF. Here the CDR3 DNA reads TGTGCCAGCAGCCCGGACGGGGTGGGCGCTGAAGCTTTCTTT.

The chain links TRBV4-2 to TRBJ2-7; perhaps TRBD2 as D (6 bases). Germline assignment: CDR1 LGHNA and CDR2 YNFKEQ. There are 15 residues in the CDR3. Trimming took 4 bases from V and 1 from J, leaving 14 bases between them. CDR3 protein: CASSPRGTDSYEQYF. CDR3 DNA sequence: TGTGCCAGCAGCCCCCGGGGGACGGATTCCTACGAGCAGTACTTC.

This clone has a single count. The chain employs TRBV6-6 and TRBJ1-2, with D perhaps matching TRBD1 (5 bases). Germline V gene data show CDR1 as MNHNY and CDR2 as SVGAGI (reference sequence). The CDR3 is 14 amino acids. V lost 10 bases and J 4 bases, leaving 19 bases between the germline ends. CDR3: CATLNPYDSYGYTF. CDR3 DNA sequence: TGTGCCACCCTAAACCCCTACGACAGCTATGGCTACACCTTC.

Comments on this clone: Additional DNA sequences in this sample encode the identical CDR3. The chain couples TRBV7-9 to TRBJ2-3, with no clear D. Germline V gives CDR1 SEHNR, CDR2 FQNEAQ (reference sequence). V lost 6 bases to trimming and J lost 0 bases, with 4 bases between them. The CDR3 totals 12 residues. In DNA form, the CDR3 reads TGTGCCAGCAGTCCTAGCACAGATACGCAGTATTTT. Translated: CASSPSTDTQYF.

The chain links TRBV27 to TRBJ1-4, with 9 positions matching TRBD1. The CDR3 extends over 15 amino acids. V lost 5 bases to trimming and J lost 6 bases; unmatched junction nucleotides: 7. The V gene's germline CDR1 is MNHEY and CDR2 SMNVEV (reference sequence). The CDR3 spells CASSQYRGRYEKLFF. The DNA of the CDR3 is TGTGCCAGCAGTCAATACAGGGGGCGGTATGAAAAACTGTTTTTT.

This chain links TRBV19 with TRBJ1-1, with TRBD1 identical over 7 bases. The germline CDR1 and CDR2 sequences are LNHDA and SQIVND (reference sequence). V was pared by 4 bases and J by 11 bases, with 10 bases of the junction left unmatched. The CDR3 loop spans 13 amino acids. The CDR3 loop reads CASSTRDSRTAFF. DNA of the CDR3: TGTGCCAGTAGTACCCGGGACAGTAGGACGGCTTTCTTT.

The chain recombines TRBV29-1 with TRBJ1-1; unclear D gene. CDR3 length: 13 residues. The germline V gene encodes CDR1 SQVTM and CDR2 ANQGSEA. The V end lost 2 bases, the J end lost 1 base, and 8 bases lay between the germline ends. The CDR3 coding sequence is TGCAGCGTTGAACGGGGAGGGAACACTGAAGCTTTCTTT. It is translated as CSVERGGNTEAFF. The full variable domain, completed using reference TRBV29-1 and TRBJ1-1, is SAVISQKPSRDICQRGTSLTIQCQVDSQVTMMFWYRQQPGQSLTLIATANQGSEATYESGFVIDKFPISRPNLTFSTLTVSNMSPEDSSIYLCSVERGGNTEAFFGQGTRLTVV.

The V gene is TRBV4-3, the J gene TRBJ2-5, with D maybe TRBD2 (6 bases). The V end lost 3 bases, the J end lost 2 bases, and 19 bases lay between the germline ends. From germline, CDR1 is LGHNA and CDR2 YSLEER. The CDR3 is made up of 17 amino acids. CDR3 in amino acids: CASSHATGTLGQETQYF. The CDR3 region has the DNA TGCGCCAGCAGCCATGCCACCGGGACTTTGGGGCAAGAGACCCAGTACTTC.